The 32 T cell receptor beta chains listed next were all sequenced from one sample in a study of vaccination and CD4 T cells after COVID-19. The Oncomine TCR Beta short-read assay was applied to DNA of cultured CD4+ T cells. MiXCR was run by TCRdb on the PCR reads, yielding one entry per CDR3 protein. Among about 23,000 distinct CDR3 sequences listed, approximately 41% were seen once. These receptors have no known antigen. Time point in this sample: late sampling 161 to 241 days after vaccination in three convalescent patients. Treatment described: roughly ten-day PBMC culture with coronavirus spike peptide pools or control peptides (ViraFEST assay). The sample in question was CD4+ T cells from blood, cultured in vitro, obtained about 7 months after SARS-CoV-2 vaccination. All receptors come from a human donor who had recovered from COVID-19.

For this clonotype: Given the absence of the conserved phenylalanine or tryptophan at the CDR3 end, a read error is likely. The chain combines TRBV19 with TRBJ1-6, with D possibly being TRBD1 (5 bases). Germline loops: CDR1 LNHDA, CDR2 SQIVND (reference sequence). Deletions cut 6 bases from V and 9 bases from J, with 12 bases between. The CDR3 is 13 residues long. The CDR3 here is CASRDLGVSPLHL. The CDR3 DNA follows: TGTGCCAGTAGGGACTTGGGGGTTTCACCCCTCCACCTT.

The chain links TRBV20-1 to TRBJ2-4; a possible D gene is TRBD2 (7 bases). The CDR3 has 11 residues. Per germline, CDR1 DFQATT and CDR2 SNEGSKA (reference sequence). The CDR3 DNA follows: TGCACCTTGGGGGGGGCCAACATTCAGTACTTC. Translated, it gives CTLGGANIQYF.

The genes are TRBV7-6 and TRBJ2-5, with D perhaps TRBD1 or TRBD2 (5 bases each). CDR1 is SGHVS and CDR2 is FNYEAQ in the germline V gene. Trimming removed 4 bases at V and 5 bases at J, with 11 bases between. The CDR3 extends over 13 amino acids. The chain's CDR3 is CASSSSREETQYF. DNA for the CDR3: TGTGCCAGCAGCTCTTCCAGGGAGGAGACCCAGTACTTC.

V and J are TRBV20-1 and TRBJ2-7; 14 nucleotides agree with TRBD2. Losses at the gene ends were 5 bases for V and 0 bases for J; bases not matched to a gene: 0. Germline V gives CDR1 DFQATT, CDR2 SNEGSKA (reference sequence). The CDR3 totals 14 residues. The CDR3 region has the DNA TGCAGTGCTGGGACTAGCGGGAGCTCCTACGAGCAGTACTTC. Its protein product is CSAGTSGSSYEQYF.

The V gene is TRBV19, the J gene TRBJ2-7; weak D call: TRBD2 (6 bases). The CDR3 is 15 amino acids. V lost 7 bases and J lost 3, with 19 bases in between. CDR1 is LNHDA, CDR2 SQIVND, per germline (reference sequence). CDR3 sequence: CASKKISGSSYEQYF. The CDR3, as DNA: TGTGCCAGTAAGAAGATTAGCGGAAGTAGCTACGAGCAGTACTTC. The variable domain in full, with the rest retrieved from reference TRBV19 and TRBJ2-7, is DGGITQSPKYLFRKEGQNVTLSCEQNLNHDAMYWYRQDPGQGLRLIYYSQIVNDFQKGDIAEGYSVSREKKESFPLTVTSAQKNPTAFYLCASKKISGSSYEQYFGPGTRLTVT.

The rearrangement uses TRBV6-5 and TRBJ2-3; the D is unclear. CDR3 length: 17 amino acids. V was clipped by 4 bases and J by 8 bases, with 25 bases between them. Germline CDR1 reads MNHEY; CDR2 reads SVGAGI. The CDR3 sequence: CASSSAARLVGSSTQYF. CDR3 DNA: TGTGCCAGCAGTTCCGCGGCCCGACTGGTGGGCTCCAGTACGCAGTATTTT.

This clonotype appeared a few times. The chain uses TRBV6-5 and TRBJ1-5; 11 bases fit TRBD1. The CDR3 spans 15 residues. Germline V lookup: CDR1 MNHEY, CDR2 SVGAGI. The J segment lost 5 bases and the V segment lost 1 base, leaving 1 base of the junction unmatched. CDR3 DNA sequence: TGTGCCAGCAGTTACTGGGGACAGGGGGATCAGCCCCAGCATTTT. Translation: CASSYWGQGDQPQHF.

The chain links TRBV6-4 to TRBJ2-1; 7 nucleotides match TRBD2. The CDR3 consists of 15 residues. V shed 4 bases and J 8 bases; nucleotides not matched to a gene: 11. Germline CDR1 is MRHNA and CDR2 is SNTAGT. The CDR3 loop is CASSAAAGTNDEQFF. Written as DNA, the CDR3 is TGTGCCAGCAGTGCCGCTGCGGGGACTAACGATGAGCAGTTCTTC.

The chain joins TRBV7-3 to TRBJ2-3, with D unresolved. The CDR3 has 15 residues. Germline CDR1 and CDR2: SGHTA and FQGTGA. Between the trimmed V and J ends, which lost 7 bases and 0 bases, there was a span of 14 bases. In DNA form, the CDR3 reads TGTGCCAGCACTGTCGGTTCCTCTAGCACAGATACGCAGTATTTT. This codes for CASTVGSSSTDTQYF.

This clonotype appeared a few times. The chain uses TRBV27 and TRBJ1-6; D ambiguous. The CDR3 spans 15 residues. The ends were cut back, 2 bases at V and 3 bases at J, with 8 bases in the middle. Germline V gene lookup returns CDR1 MNHEY and CDR2 SMNVEV (reference sequence). The CDR3 protein is CASSLAGYYNSPLHF. The CDR3 DNA reads as TGTGCCAGCAGTTTAGCGGGTTACTATAATTCACCCCTCCACTTT.

The CDR3 loop reads CASRLANSYNEQFF. Here the CDR3 DNA reads TGTGCCAGTAGACTAGCGAACTCCTACAATGAGCAGTTCTTC. V and J are TRBV19 and TRBJ2-1; 7 positions agree with TRBD2. CDR1 is LNHDA and CDR2 is SQIVND in the germline V gene (reference sequence). The CDR3 spans 14 residues. J gave up 0 bases and V 6 bases, and 2 bases lay outside the gene matches.

The V call is TRBV10-2, the J call TRBJ2-3; D is undetermined. V shed 5 bases and J shed 2 bases, with 5 bases lying between them. This CDR3 is built from 12 residues. Germline CDR1 WSHSY, CDR2 SAAADI. CDR3 sequence reads: CASSPFTDTQYF. The CDR3 nucleotides read TGCGCCAGCAGTCCATTCACAGATACGCAGTATTTT.

The chain has TRBV6-5 and TRBJ1-2, with D possibly matching TRBD1 (6 bases). Trimming removed 4 bases from V and 2 bases from J, with 17 bases in between. The CDR3 length is 16 residues. Per germline, CDR1 MNHEY and CDR2 SVGAGI. CDR3: CASSSVNDRSNYGYTF. The CDR3 region has the DNA TGTGCCAGCAGTTCTGTTAACGACAGGAGCAACTATGGCTACACCTTC.

The rearrangement links TRBV20-1 to TRBJ1-2, with 9 bases lining up with TRBD1. This CDR3 spans 13 amino acids. V was clipped by 5 bases and J by 7 bases; unmatched bases: 8. Germline loops: CDR1 DFQATT, CDR2 SNEGSKA (reference sequence). CDR3 bases: TGCAGTGCTCTACGGGACAGGGTTCCTGGCTACACCTTC. It translates to CSALRDRVPGYTF.

The sample holds a few counts of this clonotype. The V and J genes are TRBV27 and TRBJ2-1; the D is unclear. Germline V CDR1 and CDR2: MNHEY, SMNVEV (reference sequence). The V end lost 6 bases, the J end lost 10 bases, and 10 bases lay between the germline ends. The CDR3 is 11 amino acids. CDR3 amino acids: CASSSVREQFF. In DNA, the CDR3 is TGTGCCAGCAGCTCCGTGAGAGAGCAGTTCTTC.

The table lists this clonotype with a few counts. The chain recombines TRBV6-1 with TRBJ2-7, with 10 bases identical to TRBD1. Trimming removed 6 bases from V and 6 bases from J; junction bases left unmatched: 2. CDR1 and CDR2 from the germline V gene are MNHNS and SASEGT. This CDR3 has 12 amino acids. CDR3 in DNA: TGTGCCAGCAGCCGGACAGGGGGCGAGCAGTACTTC. It translates to CASSRTGGEQYF.

The chain is built from TRBV20-1 and TRBJ1-1, with D perhaps TRBD1 (5 bases). V lost 0 bases to trimming and J lost 2 bases, with 16 bases between them. CDR1 is DFQATT, CDR2 SNEGSKA, per germline (reference sequence). This CDR3 contains 16 residues. Here the CDR3 DNA reads TGCAGTGCTAGAGATCTCGTTTGGGGGTCAAACACTGAAGCTTTCTTT. Amino acids: CSARDLVWGSNTEAFF.

This clonotype was counted a few times. This chain links TRBV20-1 with TRBJ1-2; 9 bases fit TRBD1. Germline trimming cut 3 bases from V and 10 bases from J; bases unmatched to any gene: 3. CDR1 and CDR2 (germline): DFQATT, SNEGSKA (reference sequence). This CDR3 is built from 11 residues. CDR3 sequence: CSARGQGHYTF. The CDR3 region has the DNA TGCAGTGCTAGGGGACAGGGTCACTACACCTTC.

Worth noting for this clonotype: Sequence at one end of the junction differs from germline and may be a read error. This chain joins TRBV28 and TRBJ1-2; D not resolved. The CDR3 sequence is 13 residues long. The V gene's germline CDR1 is MDHEN and CDR2 SYDVKM. The CDR3 bases are TGTGCCAGCAGTCCTGGACGGCACTATGGCAACACCTTC. It is translated as CASSPGRHYGNTF.

This clonotype has a single count. The chain combines TRBV6-1 with TRBJ2-2; unclear D gene. The V gene's germline CDR1 is MNHNS and CDR2 SASEGT. Trimming stripped 4 bases from V and 5 bases from J, with 5 bases between. CDR3 length: 12 residues. This chain's CDR3 is CASSGPTGELFF. The CDR3 DNA sequence: TGTGCCAGCAGTGGACCTACCGGGGAGCTGTTTTTT.

This clonotype has more than one count but fewer than ten. V and J are TRBV25-1 and TRBJ2-5, with 14 bases fitting TRBD2. CDR1 is MGHDK and CDR2 is SYGVNS in the germline V gene. Trimming at V came to 6 bases and at J to 4 bases, leaving 10 bases not matched to a gene. The CDR3 has 17 residues. CDR3 sequence reads: CASSQVTGLAGGETQYF. As DNA, the CDR3 is TGTGCCAGCAGCCAGGTGACTGGACTAGCGGGAGGAGAGACCCAGTACTTC.

V is TRBV28 and J is TRBJ2-3, with 7 bases matching TRBD1. The CDR3 is 14 residues long. Germline-derived CDR1 and CDR2 are MDHEN and SYDVKM. V shed 2 bases and J 6 bases; nucleotides not matched to a gene: 5. CDR3 amino acids: CASSLRGGPDTQYF. The DNA for the CDR3 is TGTGCCAGCAGTTTAAGAGGGGGCCCGGATACGCAGTATTTT.

The chain combines TRBV7-6 with TRBJ2-3; no definite D call. V lost 3 bases, J lost 4 bases, and 11 bases lay in between. The germline V gene has CDR1 SGHVS and CDR2 FNYEAQ. This CDR3 spans 14 amino acids. Written as DNA, the CDR3 is TGTGCCAGCAGCTTCCAGGACCGCTCAGATACGCAGTATTTT. Translated, it gives CASSFQDRSDTQYF.

V and J are TRBV10-1 and TRBJ2-3; D possibly corresponds to TRBD1 (6 bases). This CDR3 comprises 15 residues. Germline V CDR1 and CDR2: WNHNN, SYGVQD (reference sequence). Trimming shortened V by 2 bases and J by 1 base, and 10 bases separated the two germline ends. The CDR3 sequence is CASSEMTGGTDTQYF. The CDR3 DNA sequence: TGCGCCAGCAGTGAGATGACAGGAGGCACAGATACGCAGTATTTT.

A few counts support this clonotype. The V and J genes are TRBV7-8 and TRBJ2-5, with 8 bases that match TRBD1. J gave up 7 bases and V 5 bases, and 6 bases lay outside the gene matches. Germline CDR1 SGHVS, CDR2 FQNEAQ. This CDR3 region has 13 residues. The CDR3, as DNA: TGTGCCAGCAGCCGGACAGGGAGGTGGACCCAGTACTTC. Protein sequence: CASSRTGRWTQYF.

The V gene is TRBV5-1, the J gene TRBJ2-3; TRBD1 might be the D (5 bases). This CDR3 contains 14 residues. CDR1 is SGHRS and CDR2 is YFSETQ in the germline V gene. V lost 3 bases to trimming and J lost 3 bases, with 11 bases between them. DNA of the CDR3: TGCGCCAGCAGCTGGGTGCAGGGAACAGATACGCAGTATTTT. As protein: CASSWVQGTDTQYF. The whole variable domain, filled in from reference TRBV5-1 and TRBJ2-3, reads KAGVTQTPRYLIKTRGQQVTLSCSPISGHRSVSWYQQTPGQGLQFLFEYFSETQRNKGNFPGRFSGRQFSNSRSEMNVSTLELGDSALYLCASSWVQGTDTQYFGPGTRLTVL.

This clonotype was observed a few times. The chain uses TRBV7-9 and TRBJ2-5; D remains ambiguous. Germline V CDR1 and CDR2: SEHNR, FQNEAQ (reference sequence). The ends were cut back, 3 bases at V and 2 bases at J, with 7 bases in the middle. The CDR3 covers 13 residues. The CDR3 sequence: CASSFPAQETQYF. CDR3 sequence (DNA): TGTGCCAGCAGCTTCCCAGCGCAAGAGACCCAGTACTTC.

The CDR3: CASKWQLSYEQYF. DNA of the CDR3: TGTGCCAGCAAATGGCAGCTCTCCTACGAGCAGTACTTC. The chain combines TRBV6-1 with TRBJ2-7; D gene ambiguous. The CDR3 has 13 residues. In germline, CDR1 is MNHNS, CDR2 SASEGT. V was cut by 7 bases and J by 0 bases, with 10 bases left in between.

This chain uses TRBV7-6 with TRBJ2-1; the D gene is possibly TRBD2 (6 bases). The germline V and J ends were trimmed by 1 base and 7 bases, with 14 bases remaining between them. The CDR3 contains 15 residues. Germline CDR1 SGHVS, CDR2 FNYEAQ. In DNA form, the CDR3 reads TGTGCCAGCAGCTTAGAGCGGGCAGTATCTAATGAGCAGTTCTTC. Amino acid sequence: CASSLERAVSNEQFF.

This chain uses TRBV20-1 with TRBJ2-7; a weak D match, TRBD2 (6 bases). Trimming removed 3 bases at V and 1 base at J, with 10 bases between. The CDR3 is 13 amino acids. Looked up from germline, CDR1 is DFQATT and CDR2 is SNEGSKA (reference sequence). CDR3 DNA: TGCAGTGCTAGTCACGGGAGTTCCTACGAGCAGTACTTC. Its translation is CSASHGSSYEQYF.

This clonotype was seen a handful of times. The chain is built from TRBV20-1 and TRBJ2-3, with 7 positions matching TRBD2. The V gene end was trimmed by 0 bases and the J gene end by 2 bases; junction bases not matched to a gene: 11. This CDR3 region has 17 residues. Germline-derived CDR1 and CDR2 are DFQATT and SNEGSKA (reference sequence). Here the CDR3 reads CSARDPGLAETTDTQYF. CDR3 sequence (DNA): TGCAGTGCTAGAGACCCCGGGCTAGCGGAGACCACAGATACGCAGTATTTT.

V gene TRBV24-1 combines with J gene TRBJ1-5; 7 nucleotides align to TRBD1. Germline lookup yields CDR1 KGHDR and CDR2 SFDVKD. The CDR3 sequence is 15 residues long. V lost 3 bases and J lost 2; bases outside the gene matches: 3. The CDR3 loop reads CATSDHRGRNQPQHF. DNA for the CDR3: TGTGCCACCAGTGATCACAGGGGACGCAATCAGCCCCAGCATTTT.